These 14 T cell receptor beta chains were all obtained from the same sample, sequenced in a study of T cells in Graves' hyperthyroidism and ophthalmopathy. Amplified TCR beta CDR3 regions came from RNA transcripts. An initial round of RT-PCR targeting the TCR CDR3 relied on the HTBI primer set. TCRdb re-called the multiplex PCR reads with MiXCR, one entry per CDR3 protein. This sample has around 450,000 distinct CDR3 sequences, with approximately 15% found just once. Sequencing was performed on blood. These receptor sequences come from a woman between 18 and 30 years old with Graves' hyperthyroidism.

Only a few counts were recorded for this clonotype. The chain combines TRBV5-1 with TRBJ2-7; the D gene is possibly TRBD2 (6 bases). CDR1 SGHRS and CDR2 YFSETQ come from the germline V gene. Trimming stripped 4 bases from V and 5 bases from J, with 22 bases between. The CDR3 extends over 16 amino acids. CDR3 DNA: TGCGCCAGCAGCCCATCCCCCCAGAGTCCTAGCGACGAGCAGTACTTC. This encodes CASSPSPQSPSDEQYF.

This clonotype has just one count. This chain links TRBV2 with TRBJ1-5, with 7 nucleotides matching TRBD1. The CDR3 loop spans 17 amino acids. The V segment lost 4 bases and the J segment 3 bases; nucleotides outside the gene matches: 12. Germline assignment: CDR1 SNHLY and CDR2 FYNNEI. The CDR3, as DNA: TGTGCCAGCAGTGCTATTGGGACAGCCCAGTTCAATCAGCCCCAGCATTTT. This sequence encodes CASSAIGTAQFNQPQHF.

This clonotype was found many times. The V and J genes are TRBV30 and TRBJ1-3; TRBD1 might be the D (5 bases). The CDR3 totals 18 residues. Germline CDR1 reads GTSNPN; CDR2 reads SVGIG (reference sequence). V shed 1 base and J shed 0 bases, with 19 bases lying between them. CDR3 in amino acids: CAWSGRGKGVPSGNTIYF. As DNA, the CDR3 is TGTGCCTGGAGTGGAAGGGGAAAAGGGGTCCCCTCTGGAAACACCATATATTTT.

This clonotype was seen at least ten times. This chain uses TRBV5-4 with TRBJ2-3; the match to TRBD2 covers 8 bases. With V trimmed by 4 bases and J by 7 bases, 11 bases remained unmatched. The CDR3 is 15 amino acids. The germline gives CDR1 SGHNT, CDR2 YYREEE (reference sequence). The chain's CDR3 is CASSPAGSGTNTQYF. The CDR3 bases are TGTGCCAGCAGCCCCGCGGGTAGCGGGACTAATACGCAGTATTTT.

About this clonotype: A much larger clone differs by one base, so this may be a read error. The V call is TRBV4-1, the J call TRBJ2-2; 9 nucleotides line up with TRBD1. Germline CDR1 reads MGHRA; CDR2 reads YSYEKL. The CDR3 is made up of 17 amino acids. The CDR3 region has the DNA TGCGCCAGCAGCCAAGATCGGGGGACAGGGAGGACCGGGGAGCTGCTTTTT. Protein product: CASSQDRGTGRTGELLF.

This clonotype was observed once. The chain has TRBV27 and TRBJ1-4; D remains ambiguous. The CDR3 runs to 15 residues. The V and J ends lost 3 bases and 3 bases respectively, with 11 bases between them. In germline, CDR1 is MNHEY, CDR2 SMNVEV (reference sequence). The CDR3 region is CASSLRVGPNEKLFF. The CDR3 DNA follows: TGTGCCAGCAGTTTGAGAGTCGGGCCTAATGAAAAACTGTTTTTT.

CDR3 sequence: CASSVEGLAGGEQYF. DNA for the CDR3: TGTGCCAGCAGCGTAGAGGGGCTAGCGGGAGGCGAGCAGTACTTC. The gene calls are TRBV9 and TRBJ2-7, with 11 bases that match TRBD2. Trimming cost V 0 bases and J 6 bases; bases outside gene matches: 5. The CDR3 length is 15 residues. CDR1 is SGDLS and CDR2 is YYNGEE in the germline V gene.

The sample holds many counts of this clonotype. The chain is built from TRBV28 and TRBJ2-7; D remains ambiguous. The CDR3 covers 14 residues. Between the trimmed V and J ends, which lost 3 bases and 1 base, there was a span of 10 bases. Per germline, CDR1 MDHEN and CDR2 SYDVKM. Here the CDR3 DNA reads TGTGCCAGCAGTTTCGCGGAGTATTCCTACGAGCAGTACTTC. This sequence encodes CASSFAEYSYEQYF.

In its sample, this clonotype was seen many times. The genes are TRBV3-1 and TRBJ1-2; D is ambiguous. The V end lost 0 bases, the J end lost 7 bases, and 15 bases lay between the germline ends. Germline loops: CDR1 LGHDT, CDR2 YNNKEL (reference sequence). The CDR3 runs 15 residues. CDR3 in amino acids: CASSQEAVNSGGYTF. CDR3 in DNA: TGTGCCAGCAGCCAAGAGGCAGTCAACTCGGGTGGCTACACCTTC. Variable domain in full (rest from reference TRBV3-1 and TRBJ1-2): DTAVSQTPKYLVTQMGNDKSIKCEQNLGHDTMYWYKQDSKKFLKIMFSYNNKELIINETVPNRFSPKSPDKAHLNLHINSLELGDSAVYFCASSQEAVNSGGYTFGSGTRLTVV.

The J gene is TRBJ2-7, the V gene TRBV9; the match to TRBD2 covers 9 bases. Germline CDR1 reads SGDLS; CDR2 reads YYNGEE. This CDR3 spans 14 amino acids. V gave up 3 bases and J gave up 6 bases; unmatched junction bases: 7. Written as DNA, the CDR3 is TGTGCCAGCAGCGCATCGGGACTAGCAGCCGAGCAGTACTTC. Its translation is CASSASGLAAEQYF.

This clonotype was picked up many times. The chain has TRBV5-1 and TRBJ2-1; 13 bases agree with TRBD2. This CDR3 has 17 amino acids. V shed 2 bases and J 7 bases; nucleotides not matched to a gene: 9. CDR1 is SGHRS, CDR2 YFSETQ, per germline. CDR3 amino acids: CASSFPHGLAGDNEQFF. The CDR3 coding sequence is TGCGCCAGCAGCTTCCCTCATGGACTAGCGGGGGATAATGAGCAGTTCTTC.

This clonotype was seen many times. The rearrangement uses TRBV5-1 and TRBJ2-5, with 10 bases identical to TRBD2. Germline assignment: CDR1 SGHRS and CDR2 YFSETQ. V lost 7 bases to trimming and J lost 5 bases; unmatched junction nucleotides: 8. CDR3 length: 14 amino acids. CDR3 DNA sequence: TGCGCCAGCCGACTTACTAGCGGGGTTGAGACCCAGTACTTC. Protein: CASRLTSGVETQYF. Full variable domain (outside the CDR3, taken from reference TRBV5-1 and TRBJ2-5): KAGVTQTPRYLIKTRGQQVTLSCSPISGHRSVSWYQQTPGQGLQFLFEYFSETQRNKGNFPGRFSGRQFSNSRSEMNVSTLELGDSALYLCASRLTSGVETQYFGPGTRLLVL.

J is TRBJ1-1 and V is TRBV6-4; D not resolved. Germline CDR1 reads MRHNA; CDR2 reads SNTAGT. CDR3 length equals 14 residues. V was shortened by 10 bases and J by 1 base, with 16 bases between the two germline ends. CDR3 region: CATERLRENTEAFF. The CDR3 nucleotides read TGTGCCACCGAGAGGTTGAGGGAGAACACTGAAGCTTTCTTT.

The chain combines TRBV11-2 with TRBJ2-1, with D maybe TRBD1 (6 bases). The ends were cut back, 1 base at V and 10 bases at J, with 35 bases in the middle. The CDR3 has 21 amino acids. The V gene's germline CDR1 is SGHAT and CDR2 FQNNGV. The CDR3 region is CASSLGGLRVELAGVWMEQFF. CDR3 in DNA: TGTGCCAGCAGCTTAGGGGGGCTGAGGGTTGAGCTAGCAGGGGTTTGGATGGAGCAGTTCTTC.